This entry concerns a single T cell receptor beta chain. No antigen is known for it. Each CDR3 protein gets one entry after TCRdb re-called the reads with MiXCR. The sample lists fewer than 200,000 distinct CDR3 sequences, under 25% occurring once. These data originate in a study of T cell repertoires in cytomegalovirus infection. Study as a whole: Both a matching HLA type and CMV infection were indicated by public TCR beta signatures. Study findings and constraints: The cumulative frequency of public TCR beta families identified carriers of CMV plus the relevant HLA. Within the response measured ex vivo, HLA-C-restricted CMV-specific TCR beta clonotypes were dominant.

The CDR3 is 14 residues long. Germline V gene data show CDR1 as SGDLS and CDR2 as YYNGEE. The ends were cut back, 0 bases at V and 4 bases at J, with 7 bases in the middle. This receptor was identified in a human donor in good health (CMV status not recorded). Some clones in this sample may be carry-over from other donors' samples. Sequencing input: PBMCs. The chain combines TRBV9 with TRBJ1-4; D gene unclear. The CDR3 protein is CASSVGGVNEKLFF. CDR3 bases: TGTGCCAGCAGCGTAGGAGGCGTTAATGAAAAACTGTTTTTT.